Sequencing of this T cell receptor beta chain was carried out in a study of regulatory T cells in long-lasting Graves disease. General observations from the study: Those with persistent Graves' had less TCR diversity than newly diagnosed patients.

Between the trimmed V and J ends, which lost 5 bases and 7 bases, there was a span of 20 bases. CDR3 size: 15 residues. CDR1 and CDR2 (germline): MDHEN, SYDVKM. Time point: persistent/refractory GD, antithyroid drugs over 5 years with positive TRAb. PBMC-extracted RNA yielded the TCR library. One endocrinology department in Xi'an, China, was where patients came from. This clonotype was seen at least ten times. Its antigen is not known. CDR3-region Arm-PCR and iRepertoire HTBI primers produced the TCR beta libraries. TCRdb independently ran MiXCR on the multiplex PCR reads; one entry per CDR3 protein. This table has 650,000 to 850,000 distinct CDR3 sequences, about 32% appearing once.

This sequence was found in a female donor with Graves disease. The chain uses TRBV28 and TRBJ1-2; D possibly corresponds to TRBD1 (6 bases). The input for sequencing was peripheral blood mononuclear cells (PBMCs), taken when the disease was refractory, from a patient treated with antithyroid drugs. CDR3 DNA sequence: TGTGCCAGCAGTCCAAGCGACAGGCGGGGAGGTGGCTACACCTTC. Its translation: CASSPSDRRGGGYTF.